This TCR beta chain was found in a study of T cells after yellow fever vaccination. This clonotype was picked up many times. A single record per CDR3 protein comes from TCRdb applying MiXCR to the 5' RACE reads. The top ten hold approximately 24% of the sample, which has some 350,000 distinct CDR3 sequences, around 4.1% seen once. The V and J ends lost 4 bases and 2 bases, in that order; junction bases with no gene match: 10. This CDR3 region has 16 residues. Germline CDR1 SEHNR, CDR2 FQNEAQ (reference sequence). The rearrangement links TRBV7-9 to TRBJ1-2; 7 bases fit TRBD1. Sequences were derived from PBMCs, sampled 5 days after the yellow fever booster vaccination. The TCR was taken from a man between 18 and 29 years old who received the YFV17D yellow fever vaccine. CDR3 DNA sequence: TGTGCCAGCAGCTCTCTAACAGGGGAAGCAAACTATGGCTACACCTTC. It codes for CASSSLTGEANYGYTF.